The 17 T cell receptor beta chains listed next were all sequenced from one sample in a study of blood T cell repertoires in COVID-19 (dated by TCRdb to 2020 to 2022). Libraries came from the immunoSEQ multiplex PCR assay. TCRdb's version of the immuneACCESS table is confined to in-frame rearrangements and falls short of the full clone set. An unresolved V gene accounts for under half of the shortfall where checked; the remainder is of unknown origin. Present in this sample are 120,000 to 150,000 clones, roughly 80% of which were seen just once. Of the sample, around two fifths falls within the top ten clones. The sample consisted of peripheral blood. The source of these receptors is a human donor in a cohort sampled during active COVID-19.

This clone was seen a few times. The J gene is TRBJ1-1, the V gene TRBV12-3 or TRBV12-4; no reliable D call. Trimming cost V 2 bases and J 5 bases, with 9 bases left between them. The CDR3 runs to 13 residues. The CDR3 loop is CASSLREKTEAFF. CDR3 sequence (DNA): TGTGCCAGCAGTTTACGTGAGAAGACTGAAGCTTTCTTT.

V is TRBV6-1 and J is TRBJ1-1, with a weak D call TRBD1 (5 bases). Germline V lookup: CDR1 MNHNS, CDR2 SASEGT. The CDR3 sequence is 13 residues long. Trimming pared 3 bases from V and 11 bases from J, leaving 16 bases between. The CDR3 coding sequence is TGTGCCAGCAGTGAGGGGGGACGGGAGGGCGCTTTCTTT. Translated: CASSEGGREGAFF.

CDR3 nucleotide sequence: TGTGCCAGCAGCCCCGATCCTAGGCATGAGCAGTTCTTC. Encoded protein: CASSPDPRHEQFF. The chain couples TRBV6-5 to TRBJ2-1, with no clear D. Trimming took 6 bases from V and 8 from J, leaving 14 bases between them. The CDR3 has 13 amino acids. Per germline, CDR1 MNHEY and CDR2 SVGAGI.

Comments on this clone: Additional DNA sequences in this sample encode the identical CDR3. V is TRBV7-2 and J is TRBJ1-5; possibly TRBD1 for D (6 bases). Germline V gene lookup returns CDR1 SGHTA and CDR2 FQGNSA. Trimming took off 1 base at V and 2 bases at J, with 9 bases between the two ends. This CDR3 region has 15 residues. DNA for the CDR3: TGTGCCAGCAGCTTAGACAGGGCCGGCAATCAGCCCCAGCATTTT. Residues: CASSLDRAGNQPQHF.

There are many counts of this clone. The gene calls are TRBV11-2 and TRBJ1-2; D possibly corresponds to TRBD1 (6 bases). This CDR3 comprises 15 residues. CDR1 and CDR2 (germline): SGHAT, FQNNGV. V lost 1 base and J 2 bases, leaving 11 bases between the germline ends. The CDR3 DNA reads as TGTGCCAGCAGCTTAGGGGGGCAGGGCAACTATGGCTACACCTTC. It specifies CASSLGGQGNYGYTF.

In this sample, this clone turned up once. This chain uses TRBV4-3 with TRBJ2-7, with TRBD1 identical over 8 bases. CDR1 LGHNA and CDR2 YSLEER come from the germline V gene. J was trimmed by 5 bases and V by 4 bases; bases with no gene match: 7. The CDR3 runs to 14 residues. The CDR3 protein is CASSRNTGGDEQYF. The CDR3 DNA reads as TGCGCCAGCAGCCGGAATACAGGGGGAGACGAGCAGTACTTC.

The V call is TRBV20-1, the J call TRBJ1-6, with 7 bases fitting TRBD1. This CDR3 contains 10 residues. Germline V gene data show CDR1 as DFQATT and CDR2 as SNEGSKA (reference sequence). CDR3 in DNA: TGCAGCGGGGAGACAGGGACCCTCCACTTT. It specifies CSGETGTLHF.

This clone has only one observation. J is TRBJ2-3 and V is TRBV6-6; D may be TRBD2 (5 bases). The CDR3 totals 14 residues. V dropped 2 bases and J dropped 6 bases, with 12 bases sitting between them. Germline assignment: CDR1 MNHNY and CDR2 SVGAGI (reference sequence). The CDR3 protein is CASSYLIRGDTQYF. The CDR3 DNA sequence: TGTGCCAGCAGTTACCTCATTCGAGGGGATACGCAGTATTTT.

The chain recombines TRBV7-2 with TRBJ1-2; D unclear. The V gene's germline CDR1 is SGHTA and CDR2 FQGNSA. V lost 8 bases and J lost 6, with 10 bases in between. CDR3 length: 11 residues. Here the CDR3 DNA reads TGTGCCAGCGGCAACAGTGATGGCTACACCTTC. Its translation: CASGNSDGYTF.

The V gene is TRBV7-6, the J gene TRBJ2-2; D remains ambiguous. V was trimmed by 4 bases and J by 3 bases, leaving 6 bases between them. The CDR3 is 13 amino acids. Germline loops: CDR1 SGHVS, CDR2 FNYEAQ. The CDR3 is CASSSLYTGELFF. The CDR3 nucleotides read TGTGCCAGCAGCTCACTATACACCGGGGAGCTGTTTTTT.

This clone has only a few counts. V and J are TRBV7-2 and TRBJ2-1, with 13 positions matching TRBD2. Germline V gene lookup returns CDR1 SGHTA and CDR2 FQGNSA. The length of the CDR3 is 16 residues. V trimming: 5 bases; J trimming: 9 bases; junction bases outside the gene matches: 10. In DNA, the CDR3 is TGTGCCAGCAGCCCCCGGACTAGCGGGGGCGCGATTGAGCAGTTCTTC. Its protein product is CASSPRTSGGAIEQFF.

The chain recombines TRBV7-2 with TRBJ1-2; TRBD1 agrees at 7 bases. Per the germline V gene, CDR1 is SGHTA and CDR2 is FQGNSA. The CDR3 length is 12 residues. Trimming took 5 bases from V and 8 from J; bases not matched to a gene: 5. The CDR3 is CASSPRGRGYTF. CDR3 nucleotides: TGTGCCAGCAGCCCTAGGGGGCGAGGCTACACCTTC.

The chain combines TRBV7-9 with TRBJ1-4; possible D gene TRBD1, 5 bases. The V end lost 5 bases, the J end lost 6 bases, and 10 bases lay between the germline ends. The CDR3 has 13 residues. Germline lookup yields CDR1 SEHNR and CDR2 FQNEAQ (reference sequence). The CDR3 reads CASSQAGDEKLFF. CDR3 bases: TGTGCCAGCAGCCAGGCGGGGGATGAAAAACTGTTTTTT.

J is TRBJ1-6 and V is TRBV19, with TRBD1 matching 9 bases. CDR3 length: 14 amino acids. J was trimmed by 8 bases and V by 1 base; bases with no gene match: 0. Germline V CDR1 and CDR2: LNHDA, SQIVND (reference sequence). DNA of the CDR3: TGTGCCAGTAGTATAGGACAGGGGGATTCACCCCTCCACTTT. Its translation: CASSIGQGDSPLHF.

The genes are TRBV9 and TRBJ1-2; D possibly corresponds to TRBD1 (6 bases). Per germline, CDR1 SGDLS and CDR2 YYNGEE. V gave up 0 bases and J gave up 8 bases, with 14 bases separating them. The CDR3 totals 14 residues. The CDR3 reads CASSVDQGTRGYTF. CDR3 DNA: TGTGCCAGCAGCGTAGACCAGGGGACGAGGGGCTACACCTTC.

The chain has TRBV7-8 and TRBJ2-7, with TRBD2 matching over 10 bases. The CDR3 contains 14 residues. V lost 6 bases and J lost 4; bases outside the gene matches: 6. The germline V gene encodes CDR1 SGHVS and CDR2 FQNEAQ. CDR3 sequence reads: CASRAQRGGYEQYF. The CDR3 region has the DNA TGTGCCAGCAGAGCACAGCGGGGGGGATACGAGCAGTACTTC. Full variable domain (outside the CDR3, taken from reference TRBV7-8 and TRBJ2-7): GAGVSQSPRYKVAKRGQDVALRCDPISGHVSLFWYQQALGQGPEFLTYFQNEAQLDKSGLPSDRFFAERPEGSVSTLKIQRTQQEDSAVYLCASRAQRGGYEQYFGPGTRLTVT.

The chain employs TRBV19 and TRBJ2-2, with TRBD2 matching 8 bases. V lost 4 bases to trimming and J lost 6 bases; unmatched junction nucleotides: 10. CDR3 length equals 16 residues. The germline V gene encodes CDR1 LNHDA and CDR2 SQIVND (reference sequence). CDR3 region: CASSTSRGGSSGELFF. CDR3 in DNA: TGTGCCAGTAGTACTTCCCGGGGGGGCTCTTCCGGGGAGCTGTTTTTT.